This T cell receptor (beta chain) stems from a study of cytotoxic CD8 clonotypes in ibrutinib-treated CLL. The study, taken as a whole, reports: Baseline-level clonality went beyond age-matched healthy donors and moved in step with circulating CD8+ T-cell counts. Clonality climbed at ibrutinib response, then dropped toward baseline at progression.

Germline CDR1 MNHNY, CDR2 SVGAGI (reference sequence). This CDR3 spans 16 amino acids. V was clipped by 6 bases and J by 2 bases, with 20 bases between them. Method: immunoSEQ multiplex PCR; TCRdb's copy keeps in-frame clones and lacks some. Found here are 110,000 to 150,000 clones, approximately 90% of them singletons; the top ten hold 11%. With respect to this clone: Its target is not known.

Roughly 1.8 micrograms of genomic DNA from cryopreserved PBMCs went into TCR beta libraries. This chain joins TRBV6-6 and TRBJ2-7; D is possibly TRBD1 or TRBD2 (5 bases each). The receptor comes from a human donor with chronic lymphocytic leukemia. The sequencing here drew on PBMCs, taken after 12 months of ibrutinib treatment. The CDR3 DNA follows: TGTGCCAGCAGATCCGGGACGGAGGATAAACCCTACGAGCAGTACTTC. This sequence encodes CASRSGTEDKPYEQYF.